Below are 12 T cell receptor beta chains sequenced from a single sample in a study of T-cell reconstitution after alpha-beta-depleted transplantation in children. Unique molecular identifiers tagged the TCRbeta library. TCRdb reprocessed the PCR reads via MiXCR and lists one record per CDR3 protein. The sample contains hundreds of thousands of distinct CDR3 sequences, over 10% of which appear only once. The material was PBMCs, obtained before TCRalphabeta/CD19-depleted stem cell transplant. The source is a girl aged 2 to 10 with congenital amegakaryocytic thrombocytopenia, due to receive a stem cell transplant.

This clonotype was found many times. The rearrangement uses TRBV27 and TRBJ2-1, with D hard to call. This CDR3 has 14 amino acids. V was clipped by 5 bases and J by 5 bases, with 13 bases between them. In germline, CDR1 is MNHEY, CDR2 SMNVEV (reference sequence). CDR3 in DNA: TGTGCCAGCAGTCCGTACCACCCTAACAATGAGCAGTTCTTC. Protein: CASSPYHPNNEQFF.

This clonotype was counted ten times or more. The chain uses TRBV12-3 or TRBV12-4 and TRBJ2-7; 11 nucleotides line up with TRBD1. Unmatched junction bases numbered 10, after V lost 2 bases and J lost 4 bases. This CDR3 comprises 17 residues. The CDR3 DNA sequence: TGTGCCAGCAGTTTAAGGACAGGGGGCGCAAAGCGTTACGAGCAGTACTTC. Its protein is CASSLRTGGAKRYEQYF.

This clonotype was detected only a few times. The chain joins TRBV7-6 to TRBJ2-7; D ambiguous. Germline V gene data show CDR1 as SGHVS and CDR2 as FNYEAQ. There are 13 residues in the CDR3. V was shortened by 4 bases and J by 5 bases, with 12 bases between the two germline ends. CDR3 in DNA: TGTGCCAGCAGCTCGCCCCCTGTCGACGAGCAGTACTTC. It specifies CASSSPPVDEQYF. The full variable domain, in which reference TRBV7-6 and TRBJ2-7 provide the parts outside the CDR3, is GAGVSQSPRYKVTKRGQDVALRCDPISGHVSLYWYRQALGQGPEFLTYFNYEAQQDKSGLPNDRFSAERPEGSISTLTIQRTEQRDSAMYRCASSSPPVDEQYFGPGTRLTVT.

This clonotype was found many times. This chain links TRBV20-1 with TRBJ2-3; 9 nucleotides line up with TRBD2. V lost 6 bases to trimming and J lost 5 bases; unmatched junction nucleotides: 9. The germline V gene encodes CDR1 DFQATT and CDR2 SNEGSKA (reference sequence). The CDR3 has 14 amino acids. Here the CDR3 DNA reads TGCAGTGCGCCGACTAGCGGACCGGTAGATACGCAGTATTTT. It specifies CSAPTSGPVDTQYF.

This clonotype was observed a handful of times. The V and J genes are TRBV5-1 and TRBJ2-5; D possibly matches TRBD1 or TRBD2 (5 bases each). CDR3 length equals 14 residues. The germline V gene has CDR1 SGHRS and CDR2 YFSETQ. Trimming removed 4 bases from V and 2 bases from J, with 12 bases in between. CDR3 amino acids: CASSRRDGQETQYF. CDR3 DNA sequence: TGCGCCAGCAGCCGTCGGGACGGACAAGAGACCCAGTACTTC.

The chain recombines TRBV14 with TRBJ2-7; 11 bases agree with TRBD2. This CDR3 has 17 residues. The J segment lost 0 bases and the V segment lost 3 bases, leaving 7 bases of the junction unmatched. Germline V gene data show CDR1 as SGHDN and CDR2 as FVKESK. The CDR3 protein is CASSQIHLAGGSYEQYF. CDR3 DNA: TGTGCCAGCAGCCAGATCCACCTAGCGGGAGGCTCCTACGAGCAGTACTTC. Supplemented by reference TRBV14 and TRBJ2-7, the full variable domain reads EAGVTQFPSHSVIEKGQTVTLRCDPISGHDNLYWYRRVMGKEIKFLLHFVKESKQDESGMPNNRFLAERTGGTYSTLKVQPAELEDSGVYFCASSQIHLAGGSYEQYFGPGTRLTVT.

This clonotype was recorded at least ten times. In DNA, the CDR3 is TGCGCCAGCAGCTTGTTGAAGAGCTCCTACGAGCAGTACTTC. Amino acid sequence: CASSLLKSSYEQYF. This chain connects TRBV5-1 to TRBJ2-7; D unclear. The CDR3 has 14 residues. Germline loops: CDR1 SGHRS, CDR2 YFSETQ. The germline V and J ends were trimmed by 1 base and 0 bases, with 8 bases remaining between them.

This clonotype was counted only a few times. This chain uses TRBV28 with TRBJ1-6; no definite D call. CDR3 size: 13 residues. Between the trimmed V and J ends, which lost 2 bases and 14 bases, there was a span of 13 bases. Germline V CDR1 and CDR2: MDHEN, SYDVKM. Here the CDR3 reads CASSLQALLTLHF. CDR3 bases: TGTGCCAGCAGTTTACAGGCCCTTCTAACCCTCCACTTT.

This clonotype was detected ten times or more. The CDR3 nucleotides are TGCAGTGCCCCCGGGACTGACACCTACGAGCAGTACTTC. Protein: CSAPGTDTYEQYF. The genes are TRBV20-1 and TRBJ2-7; D is possibly TRBD2 (6 bases). The CDR3 covers 13 residues. Germline CDR1 reads DFQATT; CDR2 reads SNEGSKA (reference sequence). The V end lost 6 bases, the J end lost 2 bases, and 14 bases lay between the germline ends.

This clonotype was seen a few times. CDR3 bases: TGTGCCAGCAGCACTGGGACAGGGGGCGCGGCCACTGAAGCTTTCTTT. It yields the protein CASSTGTGGAATEAFF. The chain joins TRBV7-2 to TRBJ1-1, with TRBD1 identical over 12 bases. This CDR3 contains 16 residues. Germline values: CDR1 SGHTA, CDR2 FQGNSA. V shed 5 bases, J shed 4 bases, and the junction held 8 bases outside the gene matches. The full variable domain, in which reference TRBV7-2 and TRBJ1-1 provide the parts outside the CDR3, is GAGVSQSPSNKVTEKGKDVELRCDPISGHTALYWYRQSLGQGLEFLIYFQGNSAPDKSGLPSDRFSAERTGGSVSTLTIQRTQQEDSAVYLCASSTGTGGAATEAFFGQGTRLTVV.

The sample holds a few counts of this clonotype. The chain joins TRBV2 to TRBJ2-7; 8 positions match TRBD2. Trimming took 10 bases from V and 3 from J; bases not matched to a gene: 5. The CDR3 extends over 12 amino acids. Germline V gene lookup returns CDR1 SNHLY and CDR2 FYNNEI. CDR3 loop: CAIRLAIYEQYF. The CDR3 bases are TGTGCCATCCGACTAGCGATCTACGAGCAGTACTTC.

This clonotype was counted many times. The chain recombines TRBV6-1 with TRBJ2-2, with 7 bases identical to TRBD2. From germline, CDR1 is MNHNS and CDR2 SASEGT. The CDR3 covers 19 residues. The V gene end was trimmed by 3 bases and the J gene end by 5 bases; junction bases not matched to a gene: 18. DNA of the CDR3: TGTGCCAGCAGTGATCCCTCGGGAGGCCCCGGGACTCGGACCGGGGAGCTGTTTTTT. Residues: CASSDPSGGPGTRTGELFF.